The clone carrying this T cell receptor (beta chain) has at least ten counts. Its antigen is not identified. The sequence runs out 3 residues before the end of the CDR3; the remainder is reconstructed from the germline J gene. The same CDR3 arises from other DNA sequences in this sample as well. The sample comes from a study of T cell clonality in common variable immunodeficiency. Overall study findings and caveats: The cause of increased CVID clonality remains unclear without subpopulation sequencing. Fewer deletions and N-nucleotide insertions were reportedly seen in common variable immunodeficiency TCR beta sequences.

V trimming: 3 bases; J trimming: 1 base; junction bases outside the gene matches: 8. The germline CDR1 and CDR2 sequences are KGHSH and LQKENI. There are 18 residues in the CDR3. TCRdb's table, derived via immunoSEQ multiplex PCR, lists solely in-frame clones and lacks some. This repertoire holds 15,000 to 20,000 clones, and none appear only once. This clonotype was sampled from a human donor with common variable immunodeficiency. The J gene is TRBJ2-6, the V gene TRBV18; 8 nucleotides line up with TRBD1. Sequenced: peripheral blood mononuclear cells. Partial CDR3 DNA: TGTGCCAGCTCACCGCGGACAGGGTCCTTATCTGGGGCCAACGTC. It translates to CASSPRTGSLSGANV. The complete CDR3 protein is CASSPRTGSLSGANVLTF.